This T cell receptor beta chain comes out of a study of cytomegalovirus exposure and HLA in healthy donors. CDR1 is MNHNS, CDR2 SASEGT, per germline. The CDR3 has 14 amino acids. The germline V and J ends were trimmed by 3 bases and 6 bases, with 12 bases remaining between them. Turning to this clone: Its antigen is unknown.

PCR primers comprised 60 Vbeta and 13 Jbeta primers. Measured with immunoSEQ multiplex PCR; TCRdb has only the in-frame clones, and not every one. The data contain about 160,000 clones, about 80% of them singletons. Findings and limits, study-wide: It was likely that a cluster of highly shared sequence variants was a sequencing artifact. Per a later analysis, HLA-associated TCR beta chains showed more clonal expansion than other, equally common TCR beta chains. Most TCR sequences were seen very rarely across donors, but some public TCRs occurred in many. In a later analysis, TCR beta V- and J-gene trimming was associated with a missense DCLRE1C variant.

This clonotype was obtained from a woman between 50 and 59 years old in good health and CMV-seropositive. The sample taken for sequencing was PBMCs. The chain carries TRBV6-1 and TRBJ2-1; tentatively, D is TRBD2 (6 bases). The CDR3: CASSDVWGGNEQFF. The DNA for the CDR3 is TGTGCCAGCAGTGATGTTTGGGGAGGCAATGAGCAGTTCTTC.